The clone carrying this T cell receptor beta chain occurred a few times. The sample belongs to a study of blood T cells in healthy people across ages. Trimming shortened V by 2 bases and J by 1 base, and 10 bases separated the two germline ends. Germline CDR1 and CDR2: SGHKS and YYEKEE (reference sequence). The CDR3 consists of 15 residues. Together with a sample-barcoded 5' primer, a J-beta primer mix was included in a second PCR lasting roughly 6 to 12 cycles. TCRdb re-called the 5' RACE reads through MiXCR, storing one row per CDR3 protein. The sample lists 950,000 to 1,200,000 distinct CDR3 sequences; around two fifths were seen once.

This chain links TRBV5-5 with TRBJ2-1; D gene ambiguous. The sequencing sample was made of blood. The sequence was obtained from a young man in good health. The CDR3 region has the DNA TGTGCCAGCAGCTTAAGGCAGACATCCTACAATGAGCAGTTCTTC. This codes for CASSLRQTSYNEQFF.